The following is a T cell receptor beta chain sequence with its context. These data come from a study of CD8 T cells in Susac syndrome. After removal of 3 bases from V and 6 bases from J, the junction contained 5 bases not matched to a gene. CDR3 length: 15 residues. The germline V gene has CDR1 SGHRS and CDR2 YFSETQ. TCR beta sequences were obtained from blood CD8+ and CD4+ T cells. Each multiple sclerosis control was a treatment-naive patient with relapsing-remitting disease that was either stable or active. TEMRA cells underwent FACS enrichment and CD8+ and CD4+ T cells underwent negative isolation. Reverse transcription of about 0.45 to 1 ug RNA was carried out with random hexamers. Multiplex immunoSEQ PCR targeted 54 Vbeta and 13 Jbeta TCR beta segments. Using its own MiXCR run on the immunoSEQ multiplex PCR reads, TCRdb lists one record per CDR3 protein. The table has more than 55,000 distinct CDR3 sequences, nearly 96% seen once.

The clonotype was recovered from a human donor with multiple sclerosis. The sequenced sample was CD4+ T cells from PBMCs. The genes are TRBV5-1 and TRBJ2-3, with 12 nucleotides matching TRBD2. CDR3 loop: CASSSSGGAVDTQYF. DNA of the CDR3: TGCGCCAGCAGCTCTAGCGGGGGGGCCGTTGATACGCAGTATTTT.